Listed below are T cell receptor beta chains from one sample, sequenced in a study of blood T cells in healthy people across ages. Using its own MiXCR run on the 5' RACE reads, TCRdb lists one record per CDR3 protein. This sample has roughly 1,000,000 distinct CDR3 sequences, with under 30% found just once. Separately, the same data were catalogued under a study of T cells of mothers and their children.

The sequencing input was blood. The source is a girl aged 2 to 9 in good health. Both conserved end residues are part of each CDR3. Each record gives: clone size, J gene, CDR3 length, V gene, D gene, CDR3 DNA, CDR3 protein. D genes are given only for firm matches. Clone sizes are given selectively: once, few, many, or a class where the clone is expanded.

clone size: NA
J gene: TRBJ2-5
CDR3 length: 17
V gene: TRBV7-6
D gene: NA
CDR3 DNA: TGTGCCAGCAGCTTAGTGGGTCAAACACAGTACCAAGAGACCCAGTACTTC
CDR3 protein: CASSLVGQTQYQETQYF

clone size: few
J gene: TRBJ2-1
CDR3 length: 13
V gene: TRBV27
D gene: TRBD2
CDR3 DNA: TGTGCCACCCAAGCGGGAGATCCCAATGAGCAGTTCTTC
CDR3 protein: CATQAGDPNEQFF

clone size: NA
J gene: TRBJ2-3
CDR3 length: 15
V gene: TRBV2
D gene: NA
CDR3 DNA: TGTGCCAGCAGTGATCCGGCAGCAAGCGCAGATACGCAGTATTTT
CDR3 protein: CASSDPAASADTQYF

clone size: NA
J gene: TRBJ2-3
CDR3 length: 15
V gene: TRBV12-3/TRBV12-4
D gene: NA
CDR3 DNA: TGTGCCAGCGACCCGGGAAGAGGGAGCACAGATGCGGAGTATTTT
CDR3 protein: CASDPGRGSTDAEYF

clone size: NA
J gene: TRBJ1-1
CDR3 length: 13
V gene: TRBV20-1
D gene: NA
CDR3 DNA: TGCAGTGCTAGTCCCAGAGTTTCGACTGAAGCTTTCTTT
CDR3 protein: CSASPRVSTEAFF

clone size: NA
J gene: TRBJ2-1
CDR3 length: 16
V gene: TRBV24-1
D gene: TRBD1
CDR3 DNA: TGTGCCACCAGTGATCCGGGACAGGGATCCTACAATGAGCAGTTCTTC
CDR3 protein: CATSDPGQGSYNEQFF

clone size: few
J gene: TRBJ2-7
CDR3 length: 14
V gene: TRBV4-2
D gene: TRBD2
CDR3 DNA: TGTGCCAGCTTTTGGACTAGTGATACGGGGGAGCAGTACTTC
CDR3 protein: CASFWTSDTGEQYF

clone size: few
J gene: TRBJ1-5
CDR3 length: 14
V gene: TRBV12-3/TRBV12-4
D gene: NA
CDR3 DNA: TGTGCCAGCAGTGAGACAGGTTTCAATCAGCCCCAGCATTTT
CDR3 protein: CASSETGFNQPQHF

clone size: few
J gene: TRBJ2-5
CDR3 length: 14
V gene: TRBV5-1
D gene: TRBD1
CDR3 DNA: TGCGCCAGCAGCTTCGGGACAGGGGAAGGGACCCAGTACTTC
CDR3 protein: CASSFGTGEGTQYF

clone size: few
J gene: TRBJ2-7
CDR3 length: 14
V gene: TRBV5-1
D gene: NA
CDR3 DNA: TGCGCCAGCAGCCCCCGTGGAGGTTGGAACGAGCAGTACTTC
CDR3 protein: CASSPRGGWNEQYF

clone size: NA
J gene: TRBJ2-5
CDR3 length: 18
V gene: TRBV7-9
D gene: TRBD1
CDR3 DNA: TGTGCCAGCAGCTTAGGCCCTAACAGGGGATCCCCTCAAGAGACCCAGTACTTC
CDR3 protein: CASSLGPNRGSPQETQYF

clone size: few
J gene: TRBJ1-4
CDR3 length: 12
V gene: TRBV4-1
D gene: NA
CDR3 DNA: TGCGCCAGCAGCCAAGGCGCGGGAAAACTGTTTTTT
CDR3 protein: CASSQGAGKLFF

clone size: NA
J gene: TRBJ1-6
CDR3 length: 14
V gene: TRBV5-1
D gene: NA
CDR3 DNA: TGCGCCAGCAGCTTTACAAACTATAATTCACCCCTCCACTTT
CDR3 protein: CASSFTNYNSPLHF

clone size: few
J gene: TRBJ2-1
CDR3 length: 20
V gene: TRBV10-3
D gene: TRBD2
CDR3 DNA: TGTGCCACCCGGGACCCCCCCGGGACTAGCGGGGGAGGGCGACAGAATGAGCAGTTCTTC
CDR3 protein: CATRDPPGTSGGGRQNEQFF

clone size: NA
J gene: TRBJ2-3
CDR3 length: 13
V gene: TRBV20-1
D gene: NA
CDR3 DNA: TGCAGTGCCGGAGGGATAGGCACAGATACGCAGTATTTT
CDR3 protein: CSAGGIGTDTQYF

clone size: NA
J gene: TRBJ2-1
CDR3 length: 15
V gene: TRBV5-4
D gene: TRBD2
CDR3 DNA: TGTGCCAGCAGCTCGGGGACTAGCGGGAGCTATGAGCAGTTCTTC
CDR3 protein: CASSSGTSGSYEQFF

clone size: NA
J gene: TRBJ2-5
CDR3 length: 16
V gene: TRBV6-1
D gene: TRBD2
CDR3 DNA: TGTGCCAGCAGTGAAGGAGTAGCGGGGGCCCGGGTGGCCCAGTACTTC
CDR3 protein: CASSEGVAGARVAQYF

clone size: once
J gene: TRBJ1-2
CDR3 length: 14
V gene: TRBV7-9
D gene: NA
CDR3 DNA: TGTGCCAGCAGCTCCTCCGACAGTTACTATGGCTACACCTTC
CDR3 protein: CASSSSDSYYGYTF

clone size: NA
J gene: TRBJ1-5
CDR3 length: 15
V gene: TRBV4-1
D gene: NA
CDR3 DNA: TGCGCCAGCAGCCAAGATGGTGTAGGGGATCAGCCCCAGCATTTT
CDR3 protein: CASSQDGVGDQPQHF

clone size: NA
J gene: TRBJ2-1
CDR3 length: 12
V gene: TRBV2
D gene: NA
CDR3 DNA: TGTGCCAGGGCCGGACCGCTCAATGAGCAGTTCTTC
CDR3 protein: CARAGPLNEQFF

clone size: NA
J gene: TRBJ1-1
CDR3 length: 16
V gene: TRBV4-3
D gene: NA
CDR3 DNA: TGCGCCAGCAGCTACGAAATACAGGAATATCTGGCTGAAGCTTTCTTT
CDR3 protein: CASSYEIQEYLAEAFF

clone size: few
J gene: TRBJ1-1
CDR3 length: 10
V gene: TRBV29-1
D gene: NA
CDR3 DNA: TGCAGCGCCCTGCACACTGAAGCTTTCTTT
CDR3 protein: CSALHTEAFF

clone size: few
J gene: TRBJ2-2
CDR3 length: 16
V gene: TRBV3-1
D gene: NA
CDR3 DNA: TGTGCCAGCAGCCAAGAGGGAAAGGGGCTGACCGGGGAGCTGTTTTTT
CDR3 protein: CASSQEGKGLTGELFF

clone size: few
J gene: TRBJ2-5
CDR3 length: 14
V gene: TRBV5-6
D gene: NA
CDR3 DNA: TGTGCCAGCAGCTTTGGGTCGTCGGGAGAGACCCAGTACTTC
CDR3 protein: CASSFGSSGETQYF

clone size: NA
J gene: TRBJ2-3
CDR3 length: 16
V gene: TRBV5-6
D gene: NA
CDR3 DNA: TGTGCCAGCAGCTTTAGTATGACGGAGGTCACAGATACGCAGTATTTT
CDR3 protein: CASSFSMTEVTDTQYF

clone size: few
J gene: TRBJ2-3
CDR3 length: 13
V gene: TRBV10-3
D gene: NA
CDR3 DNA: TGTGCCATCAGTCCGCAGGGACCGGATACGCAGTATTTT
CDR3 protein: CAISPQGPDTQYF

clone size: few
J gene: TRBJ2-5
CDR3 length: 15
V gene: TRBV2
D gene: NA
CDR3 DNA: TGTGCCAGCAGCGCCCCCAGGGACCAAGCGGAGACCCAGTACTTC
CDR3 protein: CASSAPRDQAETQYF

clone size: NA
J gene: TRBJ1-4
CDR3 length: 13
V gene: TRBV3-1
D gene: NA
CDR3 DNA: TGTGCCAGTACAGGGACGGGAAATGAAAAACTGTTTTTT
CDR3 protein: CASTGTGNEKLFF

clone size: few
J gene: TRBJ2-1
CDR3 length: 15
V gene: TRBV9
D gene: TRBD2
CDR3 DNA: TGTGCCAGCAGCGCGCCGGGACTAGCTAACAATGAGCAGTTCTTC
CDR3 protein: CASSAPGLANNEQFF

clone size: NA
J gene: TRBJ2-7
CDR3 length: 14
V gene: TRBV5-4
D gene: TRBD1
CDR3 DNA: TGTGCCAGCAGCACCCGGACAGGGGATTACGAGCAGTACTTC
CDR3 protein: CASSTRTGDYEQYF

clone size: NA
J gene: TRBJ2-1
CDR3 length: 15
V gene: TRBV27
D gene: NA
CDR3 DNA: TGTGCCAGCAGTAGGGACGGACCGCTCTACAATGAGCAGTTCTTC
CDR3 protein: CASSRDGPLYNEQFF

clone size: NA
J gene: TRBJ1-3
CDR3 length: 16
V gene: TRBV19
D gene: NA
CDR3 DNA: TGTGCCAGTAGTATTGAGGGCAGGGCCTTCGGAAACACCATATATTTT
CDR3 protein: CASSIEGRAFGNTIYF

clone size: few
J gene: TRBJ2-1
CDR3 length: 13
V gene: TRBV6-1
D gene: NA
CDR3 DNA: TGTGCCAGCAGGCCCGGAGGTACGAATGAGCAGTTCTTC
CDR3 protein: CASRPGGTNEQFF

clone size: few
J gene: TRBJ2-7
CDR3 length: 15
V gene: TRBV4-3
D gene: NA
CDR3 DNA: TGCGCCAGCAGCCAAGATGTGGGGGGCCTATACGAGCAGTACTTC
CDR3 protein: CASSQDVGGLYEQYF

clone size: few
J gene: TRBJ2-1
CDR3 length: 14
V gene: TRBV15
D gene: NA
CDR3 DNA: TGTGCCACCAGCAGAGGAGGGCAACCAACTGAGCAGTTCTTC
CDR3 protein: CATSRGGQPTEQFF

clone size: few
J gene: TRBJ2-7
CDR3 length: 13
V gene: TRBV7-3
D gene: NA
CDR3 DNA: TGTGCCAGCAGCTCTACTTACAGCGGCGAGCAGTACTTC
CDR3 protein: CASSSTYSGEQYF

clone size: few
J gene: TRBJ2-5
CDR3 length: 14
V gene: TRBV28
D gene: NA
CDR3 DNA: TGTGCCAGCAGGCCCAGGGGAAACTTGGAGACCCAGTACTTC
CDR3 protein: CASRPRGNLETQYF

clone size: NA
J gene: TRBJ2-6
CDR3 length: 15
V gene: TRBV5-1
D gene: NA
CDR3 DNA: TGCGCCAGCTACCTTGGGGGTTCAGGGGCCAACGTCCTGACTTTC
CDR3 protein: CASYLGGSGANVLTF

clone size: NA
J gene: TRBJ2-7
CDR3 length: 13
V gene: TRBV15
D gene: NA
CDR3 DNA: TGTGCCACCAGCATGGAAACTGGGTTCGAGCAGTACTTC
CDR3 protein: CATSMETGFEQYF

clone size: NA
J gene: TRBJ2-1
CDR3 length: 20
V gene: TRBV28
D gene: TRBD2
CDR3 DNA: TGTGCCAGCAGTTTGCCCCGTTGGCGGGAGGGCCTAGAGACCTACAATGAGCAGTTCTTC
CDR3 protein: CASSLPRWREGLETYNEQFF